These T cell receptor beta chains were read from a single sample in a study of blood T cell repertoires in COVID-19. Produced via immunoSEQ multiplex PCR; TCRdb's table is partial and in-frame only. The repertoire holds some 450,000 clones, with approximately 90% as singletons. Sequencing input: peripheral blood. These TCRs come from a man aged 18 to 35 with COVID-19, enrolled during active disease. The conserved cysteine and the conserved F or W are not part of the CDR3 here. The order of the fields is CDR3 protein, J gene, V gene.

CDR3 protein: ASSAGQKLNTGELF; J gene: TRBJ2-2; V gene: TRBV7-9
CDR3 protein: ASSQDGMPDRVNTEAF; J gene: TRBJ1-1; V gene: TRBV4-1
CDR3 protein: ASSPPSSRETQY; J gene: TRBJ2-5; V gene: TRBV18
CDR3 protein: ASSRNQGIRAETQY; J gene: TRBJ2-5; V gene: TRBV5-1
CDR3 protein: AWNSVYNEQF; J gene: TRBJ2-1; V gene: TRBV30
CDR3 protein: ASTANSLQETQY; J gene: TRBJ2-5; V gene: TRBV10-1
CDR3 protein: ASSAGMGLAGTNEQF; J gene: TRBJ2-1; V gene: TRBV9
CDR3 protein: ASSLTGNNEKLF; J gene: TRBJ1-4; V gene: TRBV7-2
CDR3 protein: ASSQMGWDTEAF; J gene: TRBJ1-1; V gene: TRBV3-1/TRBV3-2
CDR3 protein: ASSVGSDSSYNEQF; J gene: TRBJ2-1; V gene: TRBV9
CDR3 protein: ASSYSGEKLF; J gene: TRBJ1-4; V gene: TRBV6-5
CDR3 protein: ASSESGSLENTQY; J gene: TRBJ2-3; V gene: TRBV5-1
CDR3 protein: ASSQEGLASTQY; J gene: TRBJ2-3; V gene: TRBV3-1/TRBV3-2
CDR3 protein: ASSLQAFGSAMYNEQF; J gene: TRBJ2-1; V gene: TRBV5-1
CDR3 protein: ASSDRGTGGTGELF; J gene: TRBJ2-2; V gene: TRBV2
CDR3 protein: ASGGNAYGYT; J gene: TRBJ1-2; V gene: TRBV5-1
CDR3 protein: ASRSTGANVLT; J gene: TRBJ2-6; V gene: TRBV27
CDR3 protein: ACGGTSNEKLF; J gene: TRBJ1-4; V gene: TRBV30
CDR3 protein: ASIPLGTGFTDTQY; J gene: TRBJ2-3; V gene: TRBV2
CDR3 protein: ASRTSGWGRGQETQY; J gene: TRBJ2-5; V gene: TRBV19
CDR3 protein: ASSFPEGGLVREQY; J gene: TRBJ2-7; V gene: TRBV7-9
CDR3 protein: ASSLGNLASNSYEQY; J gene: TRBJ2-7; V gene: TRBV5-1
CDR3 protein: ATSRGRTGGSNEQF; J gene: TRBJ2-1; V gene: TRBV15
CDR3 protein: ASSLVSGNTEAF; J gene: TRBJ1-1; V gene: TRBV7-9
CDR3 protein: ASSPRGTSGAGELF; J gene: TRBJ2-2; V gene: TRBV18
CDR3 protein: ASSPGQFIYGYT; J gene: TRBJ1-2; V gene: TRBV18
CDR3 protein: ASSLGGRGLDEQF; J gene: TRBJ2-1; V gene: TRBV7-9
CDR3 protein: ASSGLTYGYT; J gene: TRBJ1-2; V gene: TRBV9
CDR3 protein: ASSRLFAYEQY; J gene: TRBJ2-7; V gene: TRBV11-3
CDR3 protein: ASSLPASVPYNEQF; J gene: TRBJ2-1; V gene: TRBV5-4
CDR3 protein: ASSFQTSLYNTGELF; J gene: TRBJ2-2; V gene: TRBV5-5